This is a list of T cell receptor beta chains from one sample in a study of T cells in Graves' hyperthyroidism and ophthalmopathy. Each CDR3 protein gets one entry after TCRdb re-called the multiplex PCR reads with MiXCR. This table has about 160,000 distinct CDR3 sequences, around 8.9% appearing once. The sample consisted of blood. All receptors derive from a woman aged 18 to 35 with Graves' hyperthyroidism that later progressed to Graves' ophthalmopathy. The conserved cysteine and the conserved F or W are not part of the CDR3 here. The order of the fields is V gene, J gene, CDR3 protein.

TRBV7-9,TRBJ2-2,ASSLGTLRTNTGELF
TRBV20-1,TRBJ2-7,SARGLIEYEQY
TRBV10-3,TRBJ2-7,AISESGGRGIVGEQY
TRBV10-2,TRBJ1-2,ASREDRANNYGYT
TRBV6-1,TRBJ1-2,ASGDHPNYGYT
TRBV6-1,TRBJ1-1,ASSERPFEAF
TRBV7-2,TRBJ1-1,ASSSSRGSRTEAF
TRBV20-1,TRBJ2-3,SAGQGTSSGTDTQY
TRBV19,TRBJ2-1,ASSNPRLRGINEQF
TRBV20-1,TRBJ2-3,SANNPLAGNSADTQY
TRBV9,TRBJ1-3,ASSVDVGGPRTGNTIY
TRBV28,TRBJ1-3,ASSFSGGLSGNTIY
TRBV6-5,TRBJ2-1,ASSSFGPGSSYNEQF
TRBV12-3/TRBV12-4,TRBJ1-2,ASSLRAGGGANYGYT
TRBV9,TRBJ2-1,ASSVASGRGEQF
TRBV20-1,TRBJ2-3,SASGSTDTQY
TRBV18,TRBJ1-4,ASSPGDEKLF
TRBV20-1,TRBJ1-3,SASSPGGGNTIY
TRBV6-4,TRBJ2-2,ASSVGRGTGELF
TRBV10-1,TRBJ2-7,ASSDSSRAHEQY
TRBV27,TRBJ2-2,ASSPYRGIGELF
TRBV3-1,TRBJ1-2,ASSPTRQGVYGYT
TRBV24-1,TRBJ2-1,ATSDLSGRSNEQF
TRBV12-3/TRBV12-4,TRBJ1-4,ASSYTVSREKLF
TRBV28,TRBJ2-7,ASTGGNLGEQY
TRBV19,TRBJ2-1,ASSILARAGYNEQF
TRBV6-1,TRBJ2-6,ASSYPDTGFSGANVLT
TRBV12-3/TRBV12-4,TRBJ2-5,ASSLRGGRAAQY
TRBV18,TRBJ1-1,ASSPLRDKNAEAF
TRBV6-1,TRBJ1-1,ASSGQGAITEAF
TRBV10-3,TRBJ2-3,AISESASTDTQY
TRBV15,TRBJ2-7,ATSNPMGLLVTYEQY
TRBV5-1,TRBJ2-1,ASSLRGRTGYNEQF
TRBV29-1,TRBJ1-1,SVGRAENTEAF
TRBV19,TRBJ2-2,ASRPTSGEFGELF
TRBV7-9,TRBJ2-5,ASSLRGTDQETQY
TRBV28,TRBJ1-1,ATLDTEAF
TRBV5-5,TRBJ1-5,ASSRTDSNQPQH
TRBV12-5,TRBJ1-1,ASGLSGASNTEAF
TRBV6-1,TRBJ1-1,VSRESRTEAF
TRBV2,TRBJ2-5,ASSAAGGYQETQY
TRBV30,TRBJ1-1,AWTPQMNTEAF
TRBV29-1,TRBJ2-3,SVEDYSQTPTSTDTQY
TRBV4-1,TRBJ2-2,ASSQGVGWIRGSGELF
TRBV6-1,TRBJ1-1,ASSPAEGVVAF
TRBV30,TRBJ2-2,AWSVGVTGELF
TRBV7-9,TRBJ1-4,ASSYSGTGGSATNEKLF
TRBV30,TRBJ2-2,AWTPQRGSVNTGELF
TRBV20-1,TRBJ1-5,SASREARNQPQH
TRBV28,TRBJ1-2,ASRTGTTNYGYT
TRBV20-1,TRBJ1-4,SAGTLGEKLF